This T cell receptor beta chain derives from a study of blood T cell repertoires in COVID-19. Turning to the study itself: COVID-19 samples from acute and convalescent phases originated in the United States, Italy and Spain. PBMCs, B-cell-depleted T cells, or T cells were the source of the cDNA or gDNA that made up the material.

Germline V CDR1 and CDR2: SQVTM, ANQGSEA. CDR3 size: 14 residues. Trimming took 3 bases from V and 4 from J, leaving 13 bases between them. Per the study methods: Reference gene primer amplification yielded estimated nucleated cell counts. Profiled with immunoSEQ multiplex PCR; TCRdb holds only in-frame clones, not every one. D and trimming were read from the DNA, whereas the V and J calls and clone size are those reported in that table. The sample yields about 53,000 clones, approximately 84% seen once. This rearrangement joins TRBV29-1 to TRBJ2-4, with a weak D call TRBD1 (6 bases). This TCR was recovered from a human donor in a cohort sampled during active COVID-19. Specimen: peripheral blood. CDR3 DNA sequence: TGCAGCGTTGAGTGGTCAGGGGTTAAAAACATTCAGTACTTC. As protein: CSVEWSGVKNIQYF. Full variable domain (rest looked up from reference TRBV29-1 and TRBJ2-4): SAVISQKPSRDICQRGTSLTIQCQVDSQVTMMFWYRQQPGQSLTLIATANQGSEATYESGFVIDKFPISRPNLTFSTLTVSNMSPEDSSIYLCSVEWSGVKNIQYFGAGTRLSVL.